Listed here are 18 T cell receptor beta chains from one sample, sequenced in a study of identical twins. TCRdb processed the 5' RACE reads anew with MiXCR; each CDR3 protein has one entry. In the table there are about 340,000 distinct CDR3 sequences, 10% to 15% of which are singletons. These records were also assigned to another study, of yellow fever vaccine responses in identical twins.

The sample comprised CD8+ T cells sorted from blood. These receptors came from a woman under 30 in good health.

This clonotype was seen at least ten times. The chain uses TRBV29-1 and TRBJ2-1; 7 bases are shared with TRBD2. Losses at the gene ends were 4 bases for V and 2 bases for J; bases not matched to a gene: 11. The germline gives CDR1 SQVTM, CDR2 ANQGSEA. CDR3 length: 16 amino acids. The CDR3 nucleotides read TGCAGCGTTGCCGGTAGATCCAGCGGGACCTACAATGAGCAGTTCTTC. This encodes CSVAGRSSGTYNEQFF.

This clonotype was counted at least ten times. Relative to the germline gene, one junction end is altered; a read error may explain this. As DNA, the CDR3 is TGCGCCACCAGTGGACTAGCGTACCAAGAGACCCAGTACTTC. Translated: CATSGLAYQETQYF. The chain employs TRBV10-2 and TRBJ2-5, with TRBD2 matching 9 bases. The CDR3 runs 14 residues. Germline assignment: CDR1 WSHSY and CDR2 SAAADI.

This clonotype was counted only a few times. The V gene is TRBV10-3, the J gene TRBJ2-4, with unresolved D. The V end was cut by 3 bases, the J end by 6 bases, with 6 bases between. Germline CDR1 is ENHRY and CDR2 is SYGVKD. The CDR3 runs to 12 residues. The CDR3 DNA reads TGTGCCATCAGTGACGGCGCAAACATTCAGTACTTC. Protein sequence: CAISDGANIQYF.

This clonotype was seen ten or more times. This chain uses TRBV28 with TRBJ2-7; no clear D. Trimming took 3 bases from V and 3 from J, leaving 9 bases between them. Germline CDR1 and CDR2: MDHEN and SYDVKM. This CDR3 is built from 13 residues. This CDR3 is CASSFAGDYEQYV. The DNA of the CDR3 is TGTGCCAGCAGTTTTGCTGGGGACTACGAGCAGTACGTC.

This chain connects TRBV19 to TRBJ1-4, with 8 bases matching TRBD1. Germline V CDR1 and CDR2: LNHDA, SQIVND (reference sequence). The V gene end was trimmed by 6 bases and the J gene end by 0 bases; junction bases not matched to a gene: 0. This CDR3 is built from 14 residues. CDR3 loop: CASRDRATNEKLFF. CDR3 nucleotides: TGTGCCAGTAGGGACAGGGCAACTAATGAAAAACTGTTTTTT.

The J gene is TRBJ2-5, the V gene TRBV7-7; unclear D gene. CDR1 and CDR2 from the germline V gene are SSHAT and FNYEAQ (reference sequence). Trimming left V 5 bases short and J 5 bases short, with 15 bases between. This CDR3 spans 14 amino acids. The CDR3 sequence is CASSQKESGETQYF. The DNA of the CDR3 is TGTGCCAGCAGCCAAAAGGAATCCGGGGAGACCCAGTACTTC.

V gene TRBV20-1 combines with J gene TRBJ2-1, with 9 bases identical to TRBD1. The CDR3 runs to 17 residues. Germline V gives CDR1 DFQATT, CDR2 SNEGSKA (reference sequence). The J segment lost 4 bases and the V segment lost 3 bases, leaving 13 bases of the junction unmatched. For the CDR3, the DNA is TGCAGTGCTAGCGGGTTGGTGGGGACAGGGATATACAATGAGCAGTTCTTC. Its protein is CSASGLVGTGIYNEQFF.

The V gene is TRBV28, the J gene TRBJ1-5; TRBD1 agrees at 7 bases. The CDR3 loop spans 15 amino acids. J was trimmed by 0 bases and V by 6 bases; bases with no gene match: 5. The germline V gene encodes CDR1 MDHEN and CDR2 SYDVKM. CDR3 amino acids: CASSWTGYSNQPQHF. The CDR3 coding sequence is TGTGCCAGCAGCTGGACAGGTTATAGCAATCAGCCCCAGCATTTT.

In its sample, this clonotype was seen a few times. The gene calls are TRBV27 and TRBJ2-7, with TRBD1 as a possible D gene (7 bases). Deletions cut 1 base from V and 2 bases from J, with 21 bases between. From germline, CDR1 is MNHEY and CDR2 SMNVEV (reference sequence). CDR3 length: 18 amino acids. The CDR3 spells CASSLLSEAGGLTYEQYF. The CDR3 DNA sequence: TGTGCCAGCAGTTTATTAAGTGAGGCAGGGGGACTTACCTACGAGCAGTACTTC.

The chain couples TRBV6-1 to TRBJ2-7; D not certain. Germline V gene data show CDR1 as MNHNS and CDR2 as SASEGT. V dropped 2 bases and J dropped 4 bases, with 6 bases sitting between them. The CDR3 runs to 12 residues. CDR3 sequence reads: CASSERGYEQYF. Written as DNA, the CDR3 is TGTGCCAGCAGTGAACGCGGTTACGAGCAGTACTTC.

The chain links TRBV20-1 to TRBJ2-7; TRBD1 is a possible D gene (5 bases). The CDR3 is 13 amino acids. Deletions cut 0 bases from V and 4 bases from J, with 10 bases between. CDR1 is DFQATT and CDR2 is SNEGSKA in the germline V gene (reference sequence). CDR3 nucleotide sequence: TGCAGTGCTAGAGACCCAGGGTTATACGAGCAGTACTTC. It is translated as CSARDPGLYEQYF.

This chain connects TRBV29-1 to TRBJ2-5; perhaps D is TRBD1 or TRBD2 (5 bases each). The CDR3 runs to 18 residues. The germline CDR1 and CDR2 sequences are SQVTM and ANQGSEA. V lost 1 base to trimming and J lost 0 bases, with 21 bases between them. The CDR3 region has the DNA TGCAGCGTTGAAGGACCTTTCCGGGACGGTGGGTACCAAGAGACCCAGTACTTC. Its protein is CSVEGPFRDGGYQETQYF.

The V and J genes are TRBV4-1 and TRBJ2-1, with D unresolved. Trimming cost V 0 bases and J 6 bases, with 24 bases left between them. Germline lookup yields CDR1 MGHRA and CDR2 YSYEKL. The CDR3 covers 19 residues. CDR3 region: CASSQDASGSYRYSNEQFF. CDR3 bases: TGCGCCAGCAGCCAAGATGCATCTGGCTCCTACCGGTACTCCAATGAGCAGTTCTTC.

The table lists this clonotype with a few counts. J is TRBJ1-2 and V is TRBV29-1, with D possibly being TRBD1 (5 bases). V was shortened by 0 bases and J by 4 bases, with 15 bases between the two germline ends. Germline-derived CDR1 and CDR2 are SQVTM and ANQGSEA. The length of the CDR3 is 15 residues. CDR3 loop: CSVEDLPVQGYGYTF. In nucleotides, the CDR3 is TGCAGCGTTGAAGATCTGCCGGTCCAGGGCTATGGCTACACCTTC.

The J gene is TRBJ1-5, the V gene TRBV28; 9 bases fit TRBD1. With V trimmed by 7 bases and J by 9 bases, 10 bases remained unmatched. Germline CDR1 is MDHEN and CDR2 is SYDVKM. The CDR3 runs 14 residues. The CDR3 bases are TGTGCCAGCACCGATGGACAGGGGCCTGGGCCCCAGCATTTT. This translates into CASTDGQGPGPQHF.

This clonotype turned up a few times. This chain links TRBV6-1 with TRBJ2-2, with D possibly TRBD1 on 5 matching bases. CDR1 and CDR2 from the germline V gene are MNHNS and SASEGT. The CDR3 is 15 residues long. Trimming removed 6 bases from V and 2 bases from J, with 13 bases in between. In nucleotides, the CDR3 is TGTGCCAGCAGGGAATTGCAGGGAAACACCGGGGAGCTGTTTTTT. Protein product: CASRELQGNTGELFF.

This clonotype was seen a handful of times. The V call is TRBV9, the J call TRBJ1-1; TRBD1 is a possible D gene (6 bases). The CDR3 contains 14 residues. Germline loops: CDR1 SGDLS, CDR2 YYNGEE. Deletions cut 6 bases from V and 4 bases from J, with 16 bases between. CDR3 region: CASNRGGVSTEAFF. The CDR3 coding sequence is TGTGCCAGCAACCGGGGGGGCGTGAGCACTGAAGCTTTCTTT.

This clonotype was found a few times. This rearrangement joins TRBV24-1 to TRBJ2-7, with 10 bases aligning to TRBD2. The ends lost 7 bases at V and 7 bases at J; junction bases unmatched: 6. Germline CDR1 KGHDR, CDR2 SFDVKD. There are 13 residues in the CDR3. The CDR3 here is CATSSGRADEQYF. The DNA of the CDR3 is TGTGCCACCAGCAGCGGGAGGGCCGATGAGCAGTACTTC.